This TCR beta chain was sequenced for a study of OX40 agonist ivuxolimab in advanced cancers. Germline V lookup: CDR1 SGHTA, CDR2 FQGTGA. The CDR3 is made up of 14 amino acids. The ends were cut back, 3 bases at V and 8 bases at J, with 14 bases in the middle. Sequencing was performed with immunoSEQ multiplex PCR; in TCRdb, only in-frame clones are kept and a portion is missing. Of some 59,000 clones detected, under 90% appear once; the ten largest clones hold 4.5% to 5.5%. Sequencing used CD4+ or CD8+ T cells sorted from blood, obtained in a trial of the OX40 agonist ivuxolimab. This sequence joins TRBV7-3 and TRBJ2-1, with D maybe TRBD2 (5 bases). The TCR comes from an adult with an advanced solid tumor such as melanoma, head and neck, liver or kidney cancer. The CDR3 is CASSFGPTRDEQFF. For the CDR3, the DNA is TGTGCCAGCAGCTTCGGGCCGACGCGGGATGAGCAGTTCTTC.